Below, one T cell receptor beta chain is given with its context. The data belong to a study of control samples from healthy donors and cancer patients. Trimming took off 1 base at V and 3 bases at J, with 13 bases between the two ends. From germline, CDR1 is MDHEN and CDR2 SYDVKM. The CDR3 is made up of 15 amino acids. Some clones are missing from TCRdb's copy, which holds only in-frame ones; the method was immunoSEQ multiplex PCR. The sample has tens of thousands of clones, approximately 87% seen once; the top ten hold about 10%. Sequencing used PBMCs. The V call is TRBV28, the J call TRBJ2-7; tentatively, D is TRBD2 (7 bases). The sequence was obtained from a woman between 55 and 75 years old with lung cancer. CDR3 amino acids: CASSLSRGGYYEQYF. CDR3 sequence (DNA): TGTGCCAGCAGTTTATCCAGGGGAGGGTACTACGAGCAGTACTTC.